A selection of T cell receptor beta chains follows, all from one sample in a study of shared T cell receptors in the human thymus. Data came from immunoSEQ multiplex PCR; TCRdb stores just in-frame clones and leaves some out. The sample carries about 730,000 clones, approximately 85% recorded once. Another study also made use of these data, one on human thymus T cells.

Source material: thymocytes. The receptors stem from a girl in the first two years of life with a congenital heart defect. Each CDR3 is given with its conserved first and last residue. D genes are given only for firm matches. The size entry is marked missing in some rows and otherwise reads once, few, many or a size class.

d_call	v_call	j_call	clone_size	cdr3_nt	cdr3_aa
TRBD1	TRBV28	TRBJ1-5	NA	TGTGCCAGCAGTACCGAAAACCGGGACAGAGGGTCTGGCGGCAATCAGCCCCAGCATTTT	CASSTENRDRGSGGNQPQHF
NA	TRBV27	TRBJ1-4	NA	TGTGCCAGCAGTTTATCGTCTCCAACGAGGCGGGAAAAACTGTTTTTT	CASSLSSPTRREKLFF
NA	TRBV27	TRBJ1-4	NA	TGTGCCAGCAGTCCGTACAGGGCCCTCGGGGAAAAACTGTTTTTT	CASSPYRALGEKLFF
NA	TRBV29-1	TRBJ1-5	NA	TGCAGCGCGGGGGATGGGAGCAATCAGCCCCAGCATTTT	CSAGDGSNQPQHF
TRBD1	TRBV30	TRBJ1-5	NA	TGTGCCTGGACCCCTCCGGCCGGGACAGGGGTGCTCAATTGGCCCCAGCATTTT	CAWTPPAGTGVLNWPQHF
NA	TRBV6-1	TRBJ1-4	NA	TGTGCCAGCAGTGACAAACAGGGATATAATGAAAAACTGTTTTTT	CASSDKQGYNEKLFF
TRBD2	TRBV7-2	TRBJ2-2	NA	TGTGCCAGCACCAGGGTACCGGGGGGGGACACCGGGGAGCTGTTTTTT	CASTRVPGGDTGELFF
TRBD1	TRBV28	TRBJ1-4	once	TGTGCCAGCAGTCAGGAAGGGGGCTGGGAAAAACTGTTTTTT	CASSQEGGWEKLFF
NA	TRBV6-1	TRBJ1-1	NA	TGTGCCAGCAGTGAAGGGGGACTCCTCACTGAAGCTTTCTTT	CASSEGGLLTEAFF
NA	TRBV19	TRBJ1-5	NA	TGTGCCAGTAGTTTCCGGGGGGCCAATCAGCCCCAGCATTTT	CASSFRGANQPQHF
NA	TRBV5-4	TRBJ2-5	NA	TGTGCCAGCAGCTTGGCAGGCCTGAAGGAGACCCAGTACTTC	CASSLAGLKETQYF
NA	TRBV4-3	TRBJ1-5	NA	TGCGCCAGCGGGCCTGACGGAAGCAATCAGCCCCAGCATTTT	CASGPDGSNQPQHF
NA	TRBV30	TRBJ1-1	NA	TGTGCCTATCGTCGGGGGACTGAAGCTTTCTTT	CAYRRGTEAFF
NA	TRBV30	TRBJ2-3	NA	TGTGCCTGGAGTCTCGCCAGGGGTGTAGATACGCAGTATTTT	CAWSLARGVDTQYF
TRBD1	TRBV5-6	TRBJ1-2	NA	TGTGCCAGCAGCCGAGACTGGACAGGGAAGGCTTATGGCTACACCTTC	CASSRDWTGKAYGYTF
TRBD1	TRBV5-3	TRBJ1-6	NA	TGTGCTCAAACCTCATCCGGGACAGGGTGCGTTAATTCACCCCTCCACTTT	CAQTSSGTGCVNSPLHF
NA	TRBV16	TRBJ1-3	NA	TGTGCCAGCCGACCAGGCAGATTATCTGGAAACACCATATATTTT	CASRPGRLSGNTIYF
TRBD2	TRBV5-6	TRBJ2-5	NA	TGTGCCAGCAGCTCGGGACTAGCGGGGCCAGAGACCCAGTACTTC	CASSSGLAGPETQYF
NA	TRBV7-9	TRBJ2-3	NA	TGTGCCAGCAGCTGGCGGGGAGGCGGCACAGATACGCAGTATTTT	CASSWRGGGTDTQYF
NA	TRBV12-5	TRBJ1-2	once	TGTGCTAGTGATCAGGGAAACTATGGCTACACCTTC	CASDQGNYGYTF
TRBD2	TRBV29-1	TRBJ2-1	NA	TGCAGCGTTGAAGGCGGGAACCCGGGACTAGCGGAGGGCTACAATGAGCAGTTCTTC	CSVEGGNPGLAEGYNEQFF
TRBD1	TRBV4-3	TRBJ1-2	NA	TGCGCCAGCAGCCGACCGGACAGGGCCCCTGAGGGCTACACCTTC	CASSRPDRAPEGYTF
NA	TRBV11-2	TRBJ2-7	NA	TGTGCCAGCAGCTCGGACATCTACGAGCAGTACTTC	CASSSDIYEQYF
TRBD1	TRBV2	TRBJ2-7	NA	TGTGCCAGCCTGGTAGACAGGGGAAGGGCCTACGAGCAGTACTTC	CASLVDRGRAYEQYF
NA	TRBV4-1	TRBJ1-5	NA	TGCGCCAGCAGCCAAGTGGGCCCCAATCAGCCCCAGCATTTT	CASSQVGPNQPQHF
NA	TRBV7-9	TRBJ2-5	once	TGTGCCAGCAGCGTACCCAGGGGTGGGGAGACCCAGTACTTC	CASSVPRGGETQYF
TRBD2	TRBV5-4	TRBJ2-5	NA	TGTGCCAGCAGCTCCAGGACTAGCGGGGGTAAGGAGACCCAGTACTTC	CASSSRTSGGKETQYF
TRBD1	TRBV19	TRBJ1-2	NA	TGTGCCAGTAGTGTTTGGACAGGCCGGCTAACCTTC	CASSVWTGRLTF
TRBD1	TRBV4-3	TRBJ2-7	NA	TGCGCCAGCAGCCAAGTTTTATCTTCAACCGGGGGACAGGGGTTCAACGAGCAGTACTTC	CASSQVLSSTGGQGFNEQYF
NA	TRBV18	TRBJ1-1	NA	TGTGCCAGCTCACCACCGTTTCCCGGGGGGGGAACCACTGAAGCTTTCTTT	CASSPPFPGGGTTEAFF
TRBD1	TRBV19	TRBJ1-5	NA	TGTGCCACCTTACCTAAACTTGACAGGGGGGGCAATCAGCCCCAGCATTTT	CATLPKLDRGGNQPQHF
TRBD1	TRBV18	TRBJ1-5	NA	TGTGCCAGCTCCCTCGGACAGGGGGTCGGGGGCAATCAGCCCCAGCATTTT	CASSLGQGVGGNQPQHF
TRBD1	TRBV28	TRBJ1-2	NA	TGTGCCAGCAGTTTAAGGGGGCGATTGGAATTAGAGGGCTACACCTTC	CASSLRGRLELEGYTF
NA	TRBV19	TRBJ1-2	NA	TGTGCCAGTATGGGGCGTGGCTATGGCTACACCTTC	CASMGRGYGYTF
NA	TRBV27	TRBJ1-5	NA	TGTGCCAGCGGCGCGAGAGGTAGCAATCAGCCCCAGCATTTT	CASGARGSNQPQHF
TRBD1	TRBV2	TRBJ1-2	NA	TGTGCCAGCACTGGGAGTGGGACAGGCCAGAACTATGGCTACACCTTC	CASTGSGTGQNYGYTF
NA	TRBV27	TRBJ1-1	NA	TGTGCCAGCAGTTTGACCGCTAGCGCTGTGGGGCAGGGAGGGAATGCTGAAGCTTTCTTT	CASSLTASAVGQGGNAEAFF
NA	TRBV27	TRBJ1-5	NA	TGTGCCAGCAGTTTGGGGCCCCCGAAAGGTGGCAATCAGCCCCAGCATTTT	CASSLGPPKGGNQPQHF
TRBD2	TRBV27	TRBJ2-5	NA	TGTGCCAGCACCCGTAATAGCGGGGCGATCCAAGAGACCCAGTACTTC	CASTRNSGAIQETQYF
NA	TRBV28	TRBJ1-5	few	TGTGCCAGCAGTTCGGGGAGTGACCATAGCAATCAGCCCCAGCATTTT	CASSSGSDHSNQPQHF
TRBD2	TRBV6-4	TRBJ2-1	once	TGTGCCAGCAGTGACAAAGGACTAGCGGGGATCAATGAGCAGTTCTTC	CASSDKGLAGINEQFF
NA	TRBV6-6	TRBJ1-1	once	TGTGCCAGCAGTCCGCAGGGCAGAGTTCGGTGGACTGAAGCTTTCTTT	CASSPQGRVRWTEAFF
NA	TRBV29-1	TRBJ1-5	NA	TGCAGCGTTGATACAGGGTCGGGGCAGCCCCAGCATTTT	CSVDTGSGQPQHF
NA	TRBV30	TRBJ1-5	NA	TGTGCCTGGAGTCCGCGAAATAACGTAGGCAATCAGCCCCAGCATTTT	CAWSPRNNVGNQPQHF
TRBD1	TRBV11-2	TRBJ1-3	NA	TGTGCCAGCAGCCGCCCCGAACAGGGGGCCACTGGAAACACCATATATTTT	CASSRPEQGATGNTIYF
TRBD1	TRBV14	TRBJ1-2	NA	TGTGCCAGCAGCCTTAAAGGGGGGACAGGGGAAAGCTATGGCTACACCTTC	CASSLKGGTGESYGYTF
TRBD1	TRBV6-1	TRBJ2-6	NA	TGTGCCAGCAGTGACCGGGACAGCCTCAACTCTGGGGCCAACGTCCTGACTTTC	CASSDRDSLNSGANVLTF
TRBD1	TRBV11-2	TRBJ2-3	NA	TGTGCCAGCAGCTTAGCGCTGACAGGGGATACGCAGTATTTT	CASSLALTGDTQYF
NA	TRBV30	TRBJ1-2	NA	TGTGCCCGGGGTACTAACTATGGCTACACCTTC	CARGTNYGYTF
TRBD1	TRBV2	TRBJ1-2	NA	TGTGCCAGCCCATTCGAAGGGGACAGCAACTATGGCTACACCTTC	CASPFEGDSNYGYTF
TRBD2	TRBV10-3	TRBJ2-1	few	TGTGCCACGGGGGACCGGGACTACTCCTACAATGAGCAGTTCTTC	CATGDRDYSYNEQFF
NA	TRBV4-3	TRBJ1-6	few	TGCGCCAGCAGCCCGGGGGGGGGCGCCCCCAATTCACCCCTCCACTTT	CASSPGGGAPNSPLHF
TRBD1	TRBV28	TRBJ1-2	NA	TGTGCCAGCAGTACAAAGGACCAGGACAGGTGGAACTATGGCTACACCTTC	CASSTKDQDRWNYGYTF
NA	TRBV5-6	TRBJ2-1	NA	TGTGCCAGCAGCTTCCGGGACACCCGCGATAATGAGCAGTTCTTC	CASSFRDTRDNEQFF
TRBD1	TRBV5-1	TRBJ1-1	NA	TGCGCCAGCAGCCGACGGACAGGACCGGGGATTCTCACTGAAGCTTTCTTT	CASSRRTGPGILTEAFF
NA	TRBV4-3	TRBJ1-1	NA	TGCGCCAGCAGCCACAACCGGGGGGTGACGAACACTGAAGCTTTCTTT	CASSHNRGVTNTEAFF
NA	TRBV27	TRBJ1-3	NA	TGTGCCAGCCAAGGAGGGGCTGGAAACACCATATATTTT	CASQGGAGNTIYF
TRBD2	TRBV5-1	TRBJ2-5	NA	TGCGCCAGCAGCCTCCTGACTAGCGGGGGGGTAGAATCCCAGTACTTC	CASSLLTSGGVESQYF